These T cell receptor beta chains were read from a single sample in a study of Graves' ophthalmopathy and Graves' hyperthyroidism. MiXCR, applied by TCRdb to the multiplex PCR reads, yields one record per CDR3 protein. The sample contains 200,000 to 250,000 distinct CDR3 sequences, about 22% of which appear only once. Sequenced sample: peripheral blood. Receptor source: a woman in her fifties or sixties with Graves' ophthalmopathy. Both conserved end residues are part of each CDR3. Fields, in order: J gene, clone size, D gene, V gene, CDR3 protein, CDR3 DNA. The D gene is left open where the match is weak. The size entry is marked missing in some rows and otherwise reads once, few, many or a size class.

>TRBJ2-2|many|NA|TRBV15
CATSREGVGNTGELFF
TGTGCCACCAGCAGAGAGGGAGTGGGAAACACCGGGGAGCTGTTTTTT
>TRBJ1-5|many|TRBD1|TRBV7-2
CASSITRDRNQPQHF
TGTGCCAGCAGCATTACCCGGGACAGGAATCAGCCCCAGCATTTT
>TRBJ1-2|once|NA|TRBV6-2/TRBV6-3
CASSSGLSGNYGYTF
TGTGCCAGCAGCTCCGGACTCTCGGGGAACTATGGCTACACCTTC
>TRBJ1-1|many|NA|TRBV6-1
CASSEVWGGNTEAFF
TGTGCCAGCAGTGAAGTTTGGGGAGGGAACACTGAAGCTTTCTTT
>TRBJ1-5|many|NA|TRBV2
CASSGGQYNNQPQHF
TGTGCCAGCAGTGGGGGCCAGTATAACAATCAGCCCCAGCATTTT
>TRBJ1-5|many|NA|TRBV19
CASTYGMGNQPQHF
TGTGCCAGTACTTACGGGATGGGCAATCAGCCCCAGCATTTT
>TRBJ1-2|many|NA|TRBV6-5
CASSSGNWNGYTF
TGTGCCAGCAGTTCGGGTAACTGGAATGGCTACACCTTC
>TRBJ1-2|NA|NA|TRBV2
CASTATGRYNGYTF
TGTGCCAGCACCGCGACGGGCAGATATAATGGCTACACCTTC
>TRBJ1-6|many|TRBD1|TRBV28
CASSLYRGNSPLHF
TGTGCCAGCAGTTTATACAGGGGCAATTCACCCCTCCACTTT
>TRBJ2-7|many|NA|TRBV6-2/TRBV6-3
CASTRGSYEQYF
TGTGCCAGCACCCGGGGTTCCTACGAGCAGTACTTC
>TRBJ1-1|many|NA|TRBV7-9
CASSQIRGKAFF
TGTGCCAGCAGCCAAATTCGGGGGAAAGCTTTCTTT